These 27 T cell receptor beta chains share one sample of origin, sequenced in a study of beta chain features in type 1 diabetes. What was sequenced were expressed TCRB transcripts, since all of the isolated RNA had been reverse transcribed. Some clones are missing from TCRdb's copy, which holds only in-frame ones; the method was immunoSEQ multiplex PCR. The sample records some 100,000 clones, roughly 43% being singletons. The sample taken for sequencing was stem cell memory CD4+ T cells from blood. Every receptor here comes from a woman in her late teens or twenties in good health.

The genes are TRBV7-2 and TRBJ1-5; no clear D gene. Germline V gene lookup returns CDR1 SGHTA and CDR2 FQGNSA. This CDR3 is 13 amino acids long. Trimming stripped 5 bases from V and 6 bases from J, with 11 bases between. The CDR3 nucleotides are TGTGCCAGCAGCCCGCATGCAGGTCAGCCCCAGCATTTT. Its protein product is CASSPHAGQPQHF.

The chain carries TRBV5-1 and TRBJ2-3; tentative D call: TRBD1 (5 bases). Trimming left V 0 bases short and J 2 bases short, with 7 bases between. Germline CDR1 is SGHRS and CDR2 is YFSETQ. This CDR3 comprises 14 residues. The CDR3 here is CASSLGQYTDTQYF. The DNA of the CDR3 is TGCGCCAGCAGCTTGGGACAGTACACAGATACGCAGTATTTT.

This clone was observed a few times. The chain carries TRBV11-1 and TRBJ2-1; the D is unclear. Germline V gene lookup returns CDR1 SGHAT and CDR2 FQDESV (reference sequence). The CDR3 consists of 13 residues. V dropped 2 bases and J dropped 5 bases, with 7 bases sitting between them. CDR3 residues: CASSLSANNEQFF. The CDR3 DNA follows: TGTGCCAGCAGCTTAAGCGCTAACAATGAGCAGTTCTTC.

The gene calls are TRBV9 and TRBJ1-2, with TRBD1 matching 7 bases. Germline CDR1 and CDR2: SGDLS and YYNGEE. Unmatched junction bases numbered 9, after V lost 3 bases and J lost 7 bases. The CDR3 sequence is 14 residues long. The CDR3 DNA is TGTGCCAGCAGCGCTGAGGACAGGAGGGGTGGCTACACCTTC. This translates into CASSAEDRRGGYTF. Drawing the rest from reference TRBV9 and TRBJ1-2, the complete variable domain is DSGVTQTPKHLITATGQRVTLRCSPRSGDLSVYWYQQSLDQGLQFLIQYYNGEERAKGNILERFSAQQFPDLHSELNLSSLELGDSALYFCASSAEDRRGGYTFGSGTRLTVV.

The chain employs TRBV30 and TRBJ1-5; TRBD1 matches at 7 bases. The germline V gene encodes CDR1 GTSNPN and CDR2 SVGIG (reference sequence). J was trimmed by 1 base and V by 3 bases; bases with no gene match: 6. This CDR3 contains 15 residues. The chain's CDR3 is CAWSAQGGSNQPQHF. CDR3 bases: TGTGCCTGGAGCGCCCAGGGGGGAAGCAATCAGCCCCAGCATTTT.

The chain employs TRBV25-1 and TRBJ2-7; 11 nucleotides agree with TRBD1. The germline CDR1 and CDR2 sequences are MGHDK and SYGVNS. The V and J ends lost 7 bases and 4 bases, in that order; junction bases with no gene match: 3. This CDR3 has 13 residues. The CDR3 reads CASTGQGAYEQYF. The CDR3 DNA is TGTGCCAGCACCGGACAGGGGGCATACGAGCAGTACTTC.

This clone has more than one count but fewer than ten. The CDR3: CASVRGSTGELFF. CDR3 sequence (DNA): TGTGCCAGTGTCCGGGGTAGCACCGGGGAGCTGTTTTTT. V and J are TRBV19 and TRBJ2-2; D may be TRBD2 (5 bases). Per the germline V gene, CDR1 is LNHDA and CDR2 is SQIVND (reference sequence). The CDR3 extends over 13 amino acids. The V end lost 8 bases, the J end lost 4 bases, and 11 bases lay between the germline ends.

The chain employs TRBV28 and TRBJ2-7; 12 bases map to TRBD2. Germline V gene lookup returns CDR1 MDHEN and CDR2 SYDVKM. There are 16 residues in the CDR3. The junction had 8 bases not matched to a gene; V was cut back by 3 bases and J by 5 bases. Here the CDR3 DNA reads TGTGCCAGCAGTTTCAAGCCTAGCGGGAGGGTCCACGAGCAGTACTTC. It codes for CASSFKPSGRVHEQYF.

The rearrangement joins TRBV4-2 to TRBJ1-2; TRBD1 agrees at 7 bases. The CDR3 is made up of 15 amino acids. Per germline, CDR1 LGHNA and CDR2 YNFKEQ. The ends lost 3 bases at V and 4 bases at J; junction bases unmatched: 8. The chain's CDR3 is CASSQGGQRGYGYTF. The CDR3 DNA follows: TGTGCCAGCAGCCAGGGGGGACAGAGGGGCTATGGCTACACCTTC.

The chain carries TRBV7-9 and TRBJ2-5; 11 positions agree with TRBD2. Trimming cost V 5 bases and J 5 bases; bases outside gene matches: 4. The CDR3 spans 14 residues. Germline loops: CDR1 SEHNR, CDR2 FQNEAQ (reference sequence). Here the CDR3 DNA reads TGTGCCAGCAGCGGGACTAGCGGCTTGGAGACCCAGTACTTC. As protein: CASSGTSGLETQYF.

The chain combines TRBV29-1 with TRBJ1-2; D is possibly TRBD1 (6 bases). The CDR3 contains 12 residues. Looked up from germline, CDR1 is SQVTM and CDR2 is ANQGSEA. V dropped 6 bases and J dropped 4 bases, with 12 bases sitting between them. The CDR3 sequence is CSVGDTRYGYTF. CDR3 coding DNA: TGCAGCGTAGGGGACACCCGCTATGGCTACACCTTC.

This clone was detected a few times. The rearrangement joins TRBV19 to TRBJ1-5; D remains unclear. V gave up 6 bases and J gave up 0 bases, with 18 bases separating them. The CDR3 is 17 residues long. CDR1 LNHDA and CDR2 SQIVND come from the germline V gene (reference sequence). The chain's CDR3 is CASRYSHGGYSNQPQHF. CDR3 nucleotides: TGTGCCAGTAGATATTCTCATGGCGGCTATAGCAATCAGCCCCAGCATTTT.

The chain couples TRBV4-1 to TRBJ2-6, with D maybe TRBD2 (5 bases). There are 16 residues in the CDR3. Per germline, CDR1 MGHRA and CDR2 YSYEKL. The V end lost 0 bases, the J end lost 2 bases, and 8 bases lay between the germline ends. The CDR3 spells CASSQENGAGANVLTF. CDR3 nucleotides: TGCGCCAGCAGCCAAGAAAACGGGGCTGGGGCCAACGTCCTGACTTTC.

The chain employs TRBV4-2 and TRBJ2-1; D gene ambiguous. This CDR3 is 13 amino acids long. V dropped 0 bases and J dropped 7 bases, with 7 bases sitting between them. Looked up from germline, CDR1 is LGHNA and CDR2 is YNFKEQ. The CDR3 DNA follows: TGTGCCAGCAGCCAAGATCTTCGGAATGAGCAGTTCTTC. Its translation: CASSQDLRNEQFF.

This clone was seen a few times. The V and J genes are TRBV25-1 and TRBJ2-3; D is ambiguous. The CDR3 runs 13 residues. CDR1 and CDR2 from the germline V gene are MGHDK and SYGVNS. With 5 bases removed from V and 1 base from J, the gap between germline ends came to 7 bases. The DNA for the CDR3 is TGTGCCAGCAGTTTCGGAGGCACAGATACGCAGTATTTT. This encodes CASSFGGTDTQYF. The whole variable domain, remainder taken from reference TRBV25-1 and TRBJ2-3, is EADIYQTPRYLVIGTGKKITLECSQTMGHDKMYWYQQDPGMELHLIHYSYGVNSTEKGDLSSESTVSRIRTEHFPLTLESARPSHTSQYLCASSFGGTDTQYFGPGTRLTVL.

The chain recombines TRBV9 with TRBJ2-3; D gene uncertain. The length of the CDR3 is 13 residues. Trimming shortened V by 2 bases and J by 0 bases, and 4 bases separated the two germline ends. CDR1 SGDLS and CDR2 YYNGEE come from the germline V gene. CDR3 loop: CASSVTSTDTQYF. CDR3 in DNA: TGTGCCAGCAGCGTCACTAGCACAGATACGCAGTATTTT.

The chain carries TRBV27 and TRBJ2-1, with a tentative D call TRBD2 (6 bases). From germline, CDR1 is MNHEY and CDR2 SMNVEV (reference sequence). There are 13 residues in the CDR3. Trimming left V 6 bases short and J 12 bases short, with 18 bases between. CDR3 sequence reads: CASRRLGLVGQFF. CDR3 nucleotides: TGTGCCAGCAGGAGACTAGGTTTAGTCGGGCAGTTCTTC.

The gene calls are TRBV7-2 and TRBJ2-1; D remains unclear. The CDR3 contains 12 residues. With 5 bases removed from V and 3 bases from J, the gap between germline ends came to 5 bases. Germline lookup yields CDR1 SGHTA and CDR2 FQGNSA. CDR3 in DNA: TGTGCCAGCAGCCGACTCTACAATGAGCAGTTCTTC. This gives the protein CASSRLYNEQFF.

The V call is TRBV7-6, the J call TRBJ1-1; D gene uncertain. Trimming removed 2 bases at V and 3 bases at J, with 7 bases between. Germline V lookup: CDR1 SGHVS, CDR2 FNYEAQ. The CDR3 length is 13 residues. CDR3 coding DNA: TGTGCCAGCAGCTTATCCCAGGACACTGAAGCTTTCTTT. Amino acid sequence: CASSLSQDTEAFF.

This sequence joins TRBV11-2 and TRBJ2-3, with D maybe TRBD1 (6 bases). The length of the CDR3 is 15 residues. V dropped 5 bases and J dropped 9 bases, with 21 bases sitting between them. Germline V gene sequence: CDR1 SGHAT, CDR2 FQNNGV. CDR3 sequence: CASSPGTPLVSTQYF. Written as DNA, the CDR3 is TGTGCCAGCAGCCCCGGGACACCCCTCGTGTCGACGCAGTATTTT.

The V gene is TRBV10-2, the J gene TRBJ1-1; D gene ambiguous. V dropped 7 bases and J dropped 1 base, with 10 bases sitting between them. The germline V gene encodes CDR1 WSHSY and CDR2 SAAADI. The CDR3 loop spans 13 amino acids. The CDR3, as DNA: TGCGCCAGCACCCCTTCTACGAACACTGAAGCTTTCTTT. Translation: CASTPSTNTEAFF.

The chain couples TRBV7-2 to TRBJ1-2; 11 nucleotides align to TRBD1. Germline values: CDR1 SGHTA, CDR2 FQGNSA. This CDR3 spans 15 amino acids. Trimming cost V 0 bases and J 4 bases; bases outside gene matches: 1. CDR3 amino acids: CASSLAGQGGYGYTF. The DNA of the CDR3 is TGTGCCAGCAGCTTAGCGGGACAGGGGGGCTATGGCTACACCTTC.

The rearrangement joins TRBV4-1 to TRBJ2-1; D not resolved. Germline loops: CDR1 MGHRA, CDR2 YSYEKL. This CDR3 contains 11 residues. Trimming shortened V by 1 base and J by 14 bases, and 9 bases separated the two germline ends. The CDR3 nucleotides read TGCGCCAGCAGCCAAGGGCCCCGAAAGTTCTTC. It is translated as CASSQGPRKFF.

This clone has more than one count but fewer than ten. V and J are TRBV7-3 and TRBJ1-1; perhaps TRBD1 as D (5 bases). V gave up 2 bases and J gave up 0 bases, with 7 bases separating them. CDR3 length: 14 residues. Germline-derived CDR1 and CDR2 are SGHTA and FQGTGA. The CDR3 region is CASSLDSMNTEAFF. CDR3 nucleotides: TGTGCCAGCAGCTTAGACAGTATGAACACTGAAGCTTTCTTT. The full variable domain, its missing parts supplied by reference TRBV7-3 and TRBJ1-1, is GAGVSQTPSNKVTEKGKYVELRCDPISGHTALYWYRQSLGQGPEFLIYFQGTGAADDSGLPNDRFFAVRPEGSVSTLKIQRTERGDSAVYLCASSLDSMNTEAFFGQGTRLTVV.

This sequence joins TRBV10-3 and TRBJ2-7; weak D call: TRBD2 (5 bases). V was pared by 2 bases and J by 0 bases, with 11 bases between. The CDR3 runs to 15 residues. The germline gives CDR1 ENHRY, CDR2 SYGVKD. The CDR3 spells CAISEEVAGSYEQYF. CDR3 nucleotide sequence: TGTGCCATCAGTGAGGAAGTCGCGGGCTCCTACGAGCAGTACTTC.

This clone was detected a few times. The chain employs TRBV29-1 and TRBJ1-1; tentative D call: TRBD1 (5 bases). Between the trimmed V and J ends, which lost 5 bases and 5 bases, there was a span of 18 bases. The CDR3 is 14 residues long. Germline CDR1 reads SQVTM; CDR2 reads ANQGSEA. The CDR3 DNA reads as TGCAGCGTTAGGGCGGGACCCCGGACAACTGAAGCTTTCTTT. This codes for CSVRAGPRTTEAFF.

The genes are TRBV7-2 and TRBJ2-5; TRBD1 agrees at 10 bases. The V gene's germline CDR1 is SGHTA and CDR2 FQGNSA. With 4 bases clipped from V and 5 bases from J, the junction kept 7 bases outside the gene matches. The CDR3 extends over 15 amino acids. The chain's CDR3 is CASSSMTGGMETQYF. CDR3 coding DNA: TGTGCCAGCAGCTCGATGACAGGGGGCATGGAGACCCAGTACTTC.